Following are 5 T cell receptor beta chains from one sample sequenced in a study of technical replicates of blood from a handful of donors. The assay was immunoSEQ multiplex PCR, and TCRdb's table has in-frame clones only and misses some. The table shows approximately 99,000 clones, with around 96% occurring only once. Sequencing was done on a sample of T cells isolated from PBMCs. The receptor source for this set is a human donor in good health.

This rearrangement joins TRBV4-2 to TRBJ1-5; tentative D call: TRBD1 (5 bases). The CDR3 totals 16 residues. The germline V and J ends were trimmed by 0 bases and 5 bases, with 14 bases remaining between them. Germline V lookup: CDR1 LGHNA, CDR2 YNFKEQ. CDR3 amino acids: CASSQDSGGVYQPQHF. CDR3 bases: TGTGCCAGCAGCCAAGATTCCGGGGGTGTTTATCAGCCCCAGCATTTT.

This clone was observed a single time. The CDR3 sequence is CASNYPSEAFF. CDR3 sequence (DNA): TGTGCCAGCAACTACCCGTCTGAAGCTTTCTTT. The chain combines TRBV6-5 with TRBJ1-1, with D hard to call. CDR3 length: 11 amino acids. Germline assignment: CDR1 MNHEY and CDR2 SVGAGI. V was clipped by 7 bases and J by 6 bases, with 9 bases between them.

The chain couples TRBV19 to TRBJ2-4; a possible D gene is TRBD1 (5 bases). There are 16 residues in the CDR3. V lost 4 bases to trimming and J lost 0 bases, with 13 bases between them. Germline lookup yields CDR1 LNHDA and CDR2 SQIVND (reference sequence). CDR3 sequence reads: CASSRQGSVAKNIQYF. The CDR3, as DNA: TGTGCCAGTAGTAGGCAGGGTAGTGTAGCCAAAAACATTCAGTACTTC.

The chain employs TRBV29-1 and TRBJ2-2, with TRBD1 matching 7 bases. The germline gives CDR1 SQVTM, CDR2 ANQGSEA. This CDR3 is built from 14 residues. The V segment lost 5 bases and the J segment 1 base; nucleotides outside the gene matches: 4. Here the CDR3 DNA reads TGCAGCGTTAGGGACAGATTGAACACCGGGGAGCTGTTTTTT. Residues: CSVRDRLNTGELFF.

This clone has only one observation. The chain couples TRBV6-1 to TRBJ1-5; D unresolved. The germline V gene encodes CDR1 MNHNS and CDR2 SASEGT. This CDR3 has 13 residues. Deletions cut 7 bases from V and 0 bases from J, with 7 bases between. The DNA of the CDR3 is TGTGCCAGCAAGGACTATAGCAATCAGCCCCAGCATTTT. It codes for CASKDYSNQPQHF.